A single sample gave rise to the 30 T cell receptor beta chains below, sequenced in a study of T cell changes during pregnancy in multiple sclerosis. TCRdb's copy holds only in-frame clones and misses some; the assay was immunoSEQ multiplex PCR. Counted here are tens of thousands of clones, 85% to 95% occurring once; the ten biggest clones make up about 2%. The sequencing here drew on peripheral blood, taken after pregnancy. The receptor set was obtained from a female donor with multiple sclerosis, enrolled in a pregnancy study.

This sequence joins TRBV5-1 and TRBJ2-7; weak D call: TRBD1 (5 bases). The CDR3 loop spans 14 amino acids. The ends were cut back, 0 bases at V and 3 bases at J, with 10 bases in the middle. Per the germline V gene, CDR1 is SGHRS and CDR2 is YFSETQ. The CDR3 region has the DNA TGCGCCAGCAGCTTGGCGCAGGGTCTCTACGAGCAGTACTTC. Amino acid sequence: CASSLAQGLYEQYF.

This sequence joins TRBV27 and TRBJ1-2; D uncertain. Germline V gene lookup returns CDR1 MNHEY and CDR2 SMNVEV (reference sequence). The CDR3 is 13 amino acids. Deletions cut 8 bases from V and 3 bases from J, with 13 bases between. CDR3 nucleotide sequence: TGTGCCAGCTCGGGAATTTCAGACTATGGCTACACCTTC. This gives the protein CASSGISDYGYTF.

The rearrangement joins TRBV20-1 to TRBJ1-1; 7 bases map to TRBD1. Germline V gene data show CDR1 as DFQATT and CDR2 as SNEGSKA (reference sequence). This CDR3 region has 10 residues. V gave up 6 bases and J gave up 8 bases; unmatched junction bases: 3. The CDR3 spells CSALGQEAFF. CDR3 nucleotides: TGCAGTGCCCTGGGACAGGAAGCTTTCTTT.

The rearrangement joins TRBV9 to TRBJ1-1, with a tentative D call TRBD1 (6 bases). The CDR3 covers 16 residues. Trimming removed 1 base at V and 5 bases at J, with 18 bases between. CDR1 and CDR2 (germline): SGDLS, YYNGEE. The CDR3 sequence: CASSVPDKGETTEAFF. The CDR3 bases are TGTGCCAGCAGCGTACCCGACAAGGGGGAGACAACTGAAGCTTTCTTT.

The chain carries TRBV6-4 and TRBJ1-1, with D tentatively TRBD1 (5 bases). In germline, CDR1 is MRHNA, CDR2 SNTAGT. Trimming took 3 bases from V and 3 from J, leaving 17 bases between them. The CDR3 consists of 16 residues. Here the CDR3 DNA reads TGTGCCAGCAGTGATCAGGGAAGGGGAAGGGACACTGAAGCTTTCTTT. Residues: CASSDQGRGRDTEAFF.

This rearrangement joins TRBV6-1 to TRBJ2-2; no firm D call. Trimming took off 7 bases at V and 0 bases at J, with 9 bases between the two ends. The CDR3 loop spans 14 amino acids. The germline V gene has CDR1 MNHNS and CDR2 SASEGT. The CDR3 is CASIPLTNTGELFF. The CDR3 DNA reads TGTGCCAGCATCCCACTTACGAACACCGGGGAGCTGTTTTTT.

The rearrangement links TRBV19 to TRBJ1-6; no reliable D call. Germline lookup yields CDR1 LNHDA and CDR2 SQIVND (reference sequence). This CDR3 is 14 amino acids long. V lost 3 bases and J lost 7, with 10 bases in between. CDR3 DNA: TGTGCCAGTAGTATTCAGGCAAACAATTCACCCCTCCACTTT. This sequence encodes CASSIQANNSPLHF.

The genes are TRBV5-1 and TRBJ1-2; TRBD1 agrees at 7 bases. Germline assignment: CDR1 SGHRS and CDR2 YFSETQ. The J segment lost 1 base and the V segment lost 4 bases, leaving 13 bases of the junction unmatched. This CDR3 comprises 17 residues. The CDR3 nucleotides are TGCGCCAGCAGCCCTGATTCGGGGACAGCGGGTAACTATGGCTACACCTTC. Translating gives CASSPDSGTAGNYGYTF. Based on the CDR3 plus reference TRBV5-1 and TRBJ1-2, the full variable domain is KAGVTQTPRYLIKTRGQQVTLSCSPISGHRSVSWYQQTPGQGLQFLFEYFSETQRNKGNFPGRFSGRQFSNSRSEMNVSTLELGDSALYLCASSPDSGTAGNYGYTFGSGTRLTVV.

Points on this clone: This sample includes further DNA sequences coding for the same CDR3. The V and J genes are TRBV6-5 and TRBJ1-3, with D perhaps matching TRBD1 (6 bases). Germline-derived CDR1 and CDR2 are MNHEY and SVGAGI. The CDR3 has 15 residues. Trimming left V 2 bases short and J 0 bases short, with 8 bases between. Written as DNA, the CDR3 is TGTGCCAGCAGTTACGAGGGGGTCTCTGGAAACACCATATATTTT. Protein sequence: CASSYEGVSGNTIYF.

The chain employs TRBV5-1 and TRBJ2-2, with D perhaps TRBD2 (5 bases). The V gene lost 1 base and the J gene lost 7 bases, with 11 bases spanning the gap. The V gene's germline CDR1 is SGHRS and CDR2 YFSETQ. This CDR3 comprises 14 residues. CDR3 DNA sequence: TGCGCCAGCAGCTTGTACGGGGATGGCGGGGAGCTGTTTTTT. This sequence encodes CASSLYGDGGELFF. The whole variable domain, filled in from reference TRBV5-1 and TRBJ2-2, reads KAGVTQTPRYLIKTRGQQVTLSCSPISGHRSVSWYQQTPGQGLQFLFEYFSETQRNKGNFPGRFSGRQFSNSRSEMNVSTLELGDSALYLCASSLYGDGGELFFGEGSRLTVL.

CDR3: CASSQETVALSGANVLTF. In DNA form, the CDR3 reads TGTGCCAGCAGCCAAGAGACAGTAGCCCTATCTGGGGCCAACGTCCTGACTTTC. The chain links TRBV4-2 to TRBJ2-6, with D maybe TRBD1 (5 bases). V dropped 0 bases and J dropped 1 base, with 13 bases sitting between them. Germline V gene lookup returns CDR1 LGHNA and CDR2 YNFKEQ. CDR3 length: 18 residues.

The V call is TRBV11-1, the J call TRBJ2-3; maybe TRBD2 (7 bases). This CDR3 has 17 residues. In germline, CDR1 is SGHAT, CDR2 FQDESV (reference sequence). Trimming left V 2 bases short and J 1 base short, with 16 bases between. The DNA of the CDR3 is TGTGCCAGCAGCTTATTAGGGGGGGAAGGAGGCACAGATACGCAGTATTTT. It translates to CASSLLGGEGGTDTQYF.

This chain joins TRBV6-5 and TRBJ2-7, with D possibly TRBD2 on 5 matching bases. V was cut by 2 bases and J by 1 base, with 15 bases left in between. Germline-derived CDR1 and CDR2 are MNHEY and SVGAGI. This CDR3 spans 16 amino acids. This chain's CDR3 is CASSYRQVEASYEQYF. The CDR3 DNA follows: TGTGCCAGCAGTTACCGCCAAGTGGAGGCTTCCTACGAGCAGTACTTC.

This chain joins TRBV30 and TRBJ2-5; 16 nucleotides align to TRBD2. Germline lookup yields CDR1 GTSNPN and CDR2 SVGIG (reference sequence). Trimming at V came to 2 bases and at J to 6 bases, leaving 9 bases not matched to a gene. CDR3 size: 17 residues. The CDR3 sequence is CAWSMGLAGGRSKTQYF. The CDR3 bases are TGTGCCTGGAGTATGGGACTAGCGGGGGGGCGGTCGAAGACCCAGTACTTC.

The chain combines TRBV14 with TRBJ1-3; D may be TRBD1 (5 bases). Per germline, CDR1 SGHDN and CDR2 FVKESK. The CDR3 totals 15 residues. The germline V and J ends were trimmed by 1 base and 0 bases, with 7 bases remaining between them. The CDR3 here is CASSQAGFSGNTIYF. The CDR3 nucleotides read TGTGCCAGCAGCCAAGCAGGGTTCTCTGGAAACACCATATATTTT.

This chain uses TRBV20-1 with TRBJ2-3; no clear D. This CDR3 is 10 amino acids long. The germline V and J ends were trimmed by 6 bases and 6 bases, with 7 bases remaining between them. Germline CDR1 DFQATT, CDR2 SNEGSKA (reference sequence). CDR3 nucleotide sequence: TGCAGTGCGTACACGGATACGCAGTATTTT. Translating gives CSAYTDTQYF.

The chain has TRBV7-8 and TRBJ2-2; 10 nucleotides align to TRBD1. The CDR3 consists of 15 residues. Germline assignment: CDR1 SGHVS and CDR2 FQNEAQ. J lost 5 bases, V lost 6 bases, and 6 bases had no gene match. This CDR3 reads CASSRDRGGTGELFF. For the CDR3, the DNA is TGTGCCAGCAGTCGGGACAGGGGTGGTACCGGGGAGCTGTTTTTT.

The CDR3 DNA sequence: TGTGCCAGCAGGACAGGGTTATCTTACAATGAGCAGTTCTTC. This sequence encodes CASRTGLSYNEQFF. The chain links TRBV2 to TRBJ2-1, with 7 positions matching TRBD1. This CDR3 is 14 amino acids long. Germline V CDR1 and CDR2: SNHLY, FYNNEI. V gave up 6 bases and J gave up 4 bases; unmatched junction bases: 6.

The chain joins TRBV4-3 to TRBJ2-1; TRBD2 is a possible D gene (6 bases). The CDR3 sequence is 16 residues long. Germline CDR1 LGHNA, CDR2 YSLEER. The V end lost 0 bases, the J end lost 0 bases, and 9 bases lay between the germline ends. The CDR3 spells CASSQDRGDSYNEQFF. CDR3 DNA: TGCGCCAGCAGCCAAGATCGCGGGGACTCCTACAATGAGCAGTTCTTC.

The CDR3 loop reads CASPTRGYLTDTQYF. CDR3 DNA: TGTGCCAGCCCCACCCGGGGGTACCTCACAGATACGCAGTATTTT. The gene calls are TRBV7-2 and TRBJ2-3, with a possible D match to TRBD2 (6 bases). The germline CDR1 and CDR2 sequences are SGHTA and FQGNSA. V lost 8 bases and J lost 2, with 17 bases in between. The CDR3 totals 15 residues.

Notes on this clone: Germline is not matched at one junction end, which may reflect a read error. The same CDR3 can be traced to other DNA sequences in this sample. The chain links TRBV30 to TRBJ2-7, with D possibly being TRBD1 (5 bases). The germline gives CDR1 GTSNPN, CDR2 SVGIG (reference sequence). The CDR3 is made up of 12 amino acids. CDR3 protein: CAWSVRGNEQYF. For the CDR3, the DNA is TGTGCTTGGAGTGTAAGGGGTAACGAGCAGTACTTC.

This chain uses TRBV21-1 with TRBJ2-1; whether TRBD2, the table's D call, matches the DNA was not checked. TRBV21-1 is marked as a pseudogene. The CDR3 spans 17 residues. The CDR3 sequence: CARTWLAGISCGDEQFF. CDR3 DNA: TGTGCCAGAACGTGGCTAGCGGGAATTTCGTGCGGTGATGAGCAGTTCTTC.

This chain links TRBV6-5 with TRBJ2-1, with TRBD2 identical over 9 bases. Germline CDR1 reads MNHEY; CDR2 reads SVGAGI. This CDR3 has 16 amino acids. V shed 2 bases and J 8 bases; nucleotides not matched to a gene: 10. The CDR3, as DNA: TGTGCCAGCAGTTACGGTTCAGCGGGAGGTTGGGATGAGCAGTTCTTC. Protein sequence: CASSYGSAGGWDEQFF.

The V gene is TRBV7-8, the J gene TRBJ2-7; 8 nucleotides agree with TRBD1. This CDR3 comprises 14 residues. After removal of 2 bases from V and 3 bases from J, the junction contained 3 bases not matched to a gene. In germline, CDR1 is SGHVS, CDR2 FQNEAQ. CDR3 region: CASSLYGQGYEQYF. The CDR3 DNA follows: TGTGCCAGCAGCTTATACGGACAGGGCTACGAGCAGTACTTC.

The rearrangement uses TRBV6-5 and TRBJ1-1; D may be TRBD1 (5 bases). CDR3 length equals 15 residues. Germline V gene lookup returns CDR1 MNHEY and CDR2 SVGAGI. V was trimmed by 1 base and J by 1 base, leaving 10 bases between them. This chain's CDR3 is CASSYFAGRNTEAFF. The CDR3, as DNA: TGTGCCAGCAGTTACTTCGCAGGGCGGAACACTGAAGCTTTCTTT.

The V gene is TRBV2, the J gene TRBJ1-1, with D hard to call. The CDR3 loop spans 15 amino acids. Trimming shortened V by 4 bases and J by 3 bases, and 15 bases separated the two germline ends. Germline CDR1 reads SNHLY; CDR2 reads FYNNEI. The CDR3 sequence: CASSAAVKRDTEAFF. DNA for the CDR3: TGTGCCAGCAGTGCGGCAGTAAAACGGGACACTGAAGCTTTCTTT. The variable domain in full, completed from reference TRBV2 and TRBJ1-1, reads EPEVTQTPSHQVTQMGQEVILRCVPISNHLYFYWYRQILGQKVEFLVSFYNNEISEKSEIFDDQFSVERPDGSNFTLKIRSTKLEDSAMYFCASSAAVKRDTEAFFGQGTRLTVV.

The chain couples TRBV7-6 to TRBJ2-3, with 7 bases fitting TRBD1. V dropped 5 bases and J dropped 3; count of bases not matched to a gene: 14. This CDR3 is built from 17 residues. Germline V gene sequence: CDR1 SGHVS, CDR2 FNYEAQ. Written as DNA, the CDR3 is TGTGCCAGCAGCCTACGGGCCGGTGAACAGGGGACAGATACGCAGTATTTT. Translated, it gives CASSLRAGEQGTDTQYF.

CDR3 region: CASTPTTGSDQPQHF. The DNA for the CDR3 is TGTGCCAGCACCCCCACTACAGGGTCCGATCAGCCCCAGCATTTT. This sequence joins TRBV6-5 and TRBJ1-5; D might be TRBD1 (6 bases). Germline CDR1 MNHEY, CDR2 SVGAGI. The CDR3 runs 15 residues. V was shortened by 7 bases and J by 5 bases, with 18 bases between the two germline ends.

V is TRBV6-1 and J is TRBJ1-1; D perhaps matches TRBD1 (5 bases). Deletions cut 4 bases from V and 5 bases from J, with 20 bases between. The CDR3 length is 16 residues. Germline V gene sequence: CDR1 MNHNS, CDR2 SASEGT. The CDR3 coding sequence is TGTGCCAGCAGTGTAAGGGGTAGGGGAGCGGGGACTGAAGCTTTCTTT. It yields the protein CASSVRGRGAGTEAFF.

The V and J genes are TRBV19 and TRBJ2-7, with 9 bases fitting TRBD1. The CDR3 loop spans 15 amino acids. Germline trimming cut 5 bases from V and 5 bases from J; bases unmatched to any gene: 10. Germline loops: CDR1 LNHDA, CDR2 SQIVND (reference sequence). The CDR3 loop reads CASSSQPGQGNEQYF. CDR3 nucleotides: TGTGCCAGTAGTTCCCAGCCGGGACAGGGTAACGAGCAGTACTTC.